This entry lists 10 T cell receptor beta chains sequenced from one sample in a study of identical twins. TCRdb recomputed calls from the 5' RACE reads with MiXCR, one row per CDR3 protein. The data contain roughly 690,000 distinct CDR3 sequences, 21% of them singletons. These records were also assigned to another study, of T cells expressing NK-cell markers.

The sequenced sample was PBMCs. Source of these receptors: a young woman in good health.

This clonotype occurred a few times. The chain employs TRBV20-1 and TRBJ1-2, with D hard to call. CDR3 size: 12 residues. Trimming pared 5 bases from V and 8 bases from J, leaving 15 bases between. The V gene's germline CDR1 is DFQATT and CDR2 SNEGSKA (reference sequence). The chain's CDR3 is CSAVRPQKGYTF. In DNA, the CDR3 is TGCAGTGCTGTCCGGCCTCAAAAGGGCTACACCTTC.

This clonotype occurred a few times. The V call is TRBV30, the J call TRBJ2-1, with 7 positions matching TRBD2. CDR1 and CDR2 (germline): GTSNPN, SVGIG (reference sequence). V was pared by 2 bases and J by 5 bases, with 12 bases of the junction left unmatched. The CDR3 totals 16 residues. CDR3 protein: CAWSPRASGLNNEQFF. The CDR3 nucleotides read TGTGCCTGGAGTCCAAGGGCTAGCGGACTTAACAATGAGCAGTTCTTC.

In its sample, this clonotype was seen a few times. The rearrangement links TRBV5-1 to TRBJ2-5, with TRBD1 as a possible D gene (7 bases). With 3 bases removed from V and 13 bases from J, the gap between germline ends came to 19 bases. The CDR3 totals 13 residues. Germline V lookup: CDR1 SGHRS, CDR2 YFSETQ. The CDR3 nucleotides are TGCGCCAGCAGCTCCGGGACAGAGGGGGGTCGGTACTTC. Protein: CASSSGTEGGRYF.

This chain joins TRBV11-3 and TRBJ2-3; D is unresolved. The CDR3 extends over 16 amino acids. The ends were cut back, 3 bases at V and 2 bases at J, with 15 bases in the middle. Germline V CDR1 and CDR2: SGHNT, YENEEA. The CDR3 coding sequence is TGTGCCAGCAGCTTGTGGGTAGGGATTTACACAGATACGCAGTATTTT. Residues: CASSLWVGIYTDTQYF. Supplemented by reference TRBV11-3 and TRBJ2-3, the full variable domain reads EAGVVQSPRYKIIEKKQPVAFWCNPISGHNTLYWYLQNLGQGPELLIRYENEEAVDDSQLPKDRFSAERLKGVDSTLKIQPAELGDSAVYLCASSLWVGIYTDTQYFGPGTRLTVL.

V usage is TRBV7-9 and J usage is TRBJ1-2; no reliable D call. This CDR3 has 14 amino acids. Trimming took off 5 bases at V and 8 bases at J, with 18 bases between the two ends. Germline V gives CDR1 SEHNR, CDR2 FQNEAQ (reference sequence). CDR3 in DNA: TGTGCCAGCAGCGCCAACCGGGCCTTAGGGGGCTACACCTTC. Amino acid sequence: CASSANRALGGYTF. The variable domain in full, completed from reference TRBV7-9 and TRBJ1-2, reads DTGVSQNPRHKITKRGQNVTFRCDPISEHNRLYWYRQTLGQGPEFLTYFQNEAQLEKSRLLSDRFSAERPKGSFSTLEIQRTEQGDSAMYLCASSANRALGGYTFGSGTRLTVV.

The chain has TRBV9 and TRBJ1-5; tentative D call: TRBD1 (6 bases). The CDR3 loop spans 16 amino acids. Deletions cut 3 bases from V and 3 bases from J, with 16 bases between. CDR1 and CDR2 (germline): SGDLS, YYNGEE. The CDR3 spells CASSEGGGGYNQPQHF. CDR3 in DNA: TGTGCCAGCAGCGAGGGGGGTGGGGGGTACAATCAGCCCCAGCATTTT.

The rearrangement joins TRBV12-3 or TRBV12-4 to TRBJ2-2, with TRBD2 matching 11 bases. The CDR3 totals 15 residues. With 6 bases clipped from V and 6 bases from J, the junction kept 6 bases outside the gene matches. The CDR3 DNA is TGTGCCAGCAGACCAACTAGCGGGAGTCCCGGGGAGCTGTTTTTT. Protein: CASRPTSGSPGELFF.

V and J are TRBV11-3 and TRBJ1-5, with a possible D match to TRBD1 (5 bases). This CDR3 comprises 15 residues. V lost 5 bases to trimming and J lost 1 base, with 12 bases between them. The germline V gene has CDR1 SGHNT and CDR2 YENEEA. This CDR3 is CASSPRGQSNQPQHF. As DNA, the CDR3 is TGTGCCAGCAGCCCCCGGGGCCAAAGCAATCAGCCCCAGCATTTT.

The CDR3 here is CASSLERRGGDTGELFF. CDR3 DNA sequence: TGTGCCAGCAGCTTAGAACGGCGGGGGGGCGACACCGGGGAGCTGTTTTTT. V gene TRBV7-8 combines with J gene TRBJ2-2, with 9 bases lining up with TRBD2. The germline V gene has CDR1 SGHVS and CDR2 FQNEAQ. The CDR3 contains 17 residues. Trimming removed 1 base from V and 3 bases from J; junction bases left unmatched: 6.

A few counts support this clonotype. The chain combines TRBV20-1 with TRBJ2-7; 10 nucleotides agree with TRBD2. CDR1 and CDR2 from the germline V gene are DFQATT and SNEGSKA (reference sequence). This CDR3 comprises 16 residues. V dropped 4 bases and J dropped 4; count of bases not matched to a gene: 13. DNA for the CDR3: TGCAGTGCTAATTCTGCTCTAGCGGGAGCCATTTACGAGCAGTACTTC. It specifies CSANSALAGAIYEQYF.